This TCR beta chain was captured in a study of CD8+CD57+ T cells in acquired aplastic anemia (dated by TCRdb to between 2017 and 2018). Broadly, across the study: On average, sorted CD4+ and CD8+ cells yielded approximately 3 ug of extracted DNA, with a range of about 0.18 to 27.4 ug. For healthy donor samples, the average read count was around 10 million for CD4+ cells and around 12 million for CD8+ cells.

The germline V gene sets CDR1 to MNHNS and CDR2 to SASEGT. The CDR3 runs 13 amino acids, cysteine and phenylalanine included. Only the CDR3 region is kept as DNA, spanning 39 bases read in frame from base 1. V is pared back by 5 bases and J by 4 bases, with 11 bases lying between the germline termini. Genomic DNA was used as template for profiling of TCR beta VDJ combinations and CDR3 sequences. An Illumina HiSeq 2000 was the platform used for TCR repertoire sequencing. Per the source publication's procedure: Repertoire assessment relied on Simpson's diversity index, CDR3 size and DJ length profiles, and TRBV/TRBJ rearrangement plots. The most abundant DNA sequence in the deep sequencing data was defined as the immunodominant clone. CDR3 amino acid sequences were checked for sharing between subjects and were compared against published repertoires and the VDJdb database. The public reads were reprocessed in TCRdb via fastp at Q25 and MiXCR, keeping in-frame beta chains. CDR3 protein sequences are deduplicated, and each keeps its most common genes and DNA. In this record, the V and J calls reflect TCRdb's handling and not the investigators' own analysis. The sample profile shows about 130,000 distinct CDR3 sequences; over 45% of them were found once. Around 2.5% of the sample rests with the top ten.

This clonotype was picked up many times. Its antigen is unknown. No base-level quality is on record; no much larger clone is a single base apart. Beyond this particular receptor, the publication reports: Although 25 to 30 CD8+ CDR3 sequences were shared by patients and controls, these sequences appeared highly expressed in patients and within the immunodominant clones of patients. CD8+ Simpson's diversity did not differ significantly between patients and healthy controls (P=0.060).

TCR repertoires of sorted CD4+ and CD8+ blood T cells from severe aplastic anemia patients and healthy subjects were deep-sequenced in the study. Ficoll-Paque density gradient centrifugation was used to isolate peripheral blood mononuclear cells. Before DNA was extracted, CD4+ and CD8+ T cells were sorted using either FACS or magnetic beads. This sequence originates from a human donor in good health, serving as a control. The specimen was sorted CD4+, CD8+, or CD8+CD57+ T cells (not recorded which) from PBMCs. Here the chain combines TRBV6-1 and TRBJ1-2; the D gene lacks a confident call. In nucleotides, the sequence is TGTGCCAGCAGTACCACAGAGGGCTATGGCTACACCTTC. It codes for CASSTTEGYGYTF.